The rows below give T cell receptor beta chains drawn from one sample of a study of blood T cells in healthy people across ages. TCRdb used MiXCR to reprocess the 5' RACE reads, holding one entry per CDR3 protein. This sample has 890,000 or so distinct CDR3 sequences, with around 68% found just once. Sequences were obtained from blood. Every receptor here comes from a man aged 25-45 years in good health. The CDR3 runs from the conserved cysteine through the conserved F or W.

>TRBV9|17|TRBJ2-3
CASSVATSGGRPDTQYF
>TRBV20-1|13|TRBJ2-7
CSARGAGSNEQYF
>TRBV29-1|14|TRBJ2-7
CSVKTGSSYNEQYF
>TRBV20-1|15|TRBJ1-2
CSARFAGGLAYGYTF
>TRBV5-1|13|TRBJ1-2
CASSPTGPGGYTF
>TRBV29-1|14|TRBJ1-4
CSVEVSGAGEKLFF
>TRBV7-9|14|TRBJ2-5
CASSLGSAQETQYF
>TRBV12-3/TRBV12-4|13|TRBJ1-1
CASSPAGDTEAFF
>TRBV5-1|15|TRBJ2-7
CASSPPGTGVNEQYF
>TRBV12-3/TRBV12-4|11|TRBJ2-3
CASSLWARRYF
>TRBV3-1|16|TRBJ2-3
CASSRKAGGPTDTQYF
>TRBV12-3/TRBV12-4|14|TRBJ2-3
CASSYTSGDGTQYF
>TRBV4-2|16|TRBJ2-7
CASSQALADRSYEQYF
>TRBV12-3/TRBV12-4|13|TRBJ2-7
CASSVSGGLEQYF
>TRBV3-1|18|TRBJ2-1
CASSQPRSPLGEYNEQFF
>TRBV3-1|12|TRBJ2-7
CASSQRENEQYF
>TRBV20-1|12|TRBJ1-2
CSARDRGGGYTF